This TCR beta chain was identified during a study of T cells after yellow fever vaccination. Study results and caveats: Most primary-vaccination clones recurred post-booster (roughly 96% CD4, around 86% CD8). It was a weaker secondary response, yet one that peaked faster, at day 5 versus 15.

Synthesis of TCR cDNA relied on 5'RACE template switching, which attached a universal primer site and UMIs. A single record per CDR3 protein comes from TCRdb applying MiXCR to the 5' RACE reads. The sample records hundreds of thousands of distinct CDR3 sequences, around a sixth being singletons. The CDR3 runs 14 residues. V lost 4 bases, J lost 2 bases, and 9 bases lay in between. Germline loops: CDR1 SEHNR, CDR2 FQNEAQ (reference sequence). In the case of this clonotype: Its antigen remains unknown.

The receptor was isolated from a young man who received the YFV17D yellow fever vaccine. The chain recombines TRBV7-9 with TRBJ1-3; D possibly corresponds to TRBD1 (5 bases). The sequencing here drew on PBMCs, taken about 5 days after the first yellow fever vaccination. The CDR3 region is CASSSPQAGNTIYF. Here the CDR3 DNA reads TGTGCCAGCAGCTCCCCACAGGCTGGAAACACCATATATTTT.